The 10 T cell receptor beta chains in this list originate from one sample, sequenced in a study of cytotoxic CD8 clonotypes in ibrutinib-treated CLL (dated by TCRdb to 2020 to 2023). The library was obtained by the immunoSEQ multiplex PCR assay. Imported from immuneACCESS, the table was reduced by TCRdb to in-frame sequences with V and J called. These copies leave out some clones; in studies compared against another copy, an unresolved V gene accounts for under half, and the cause of the remainder is not known. The sample table holds about 250,000 clones, of which under 75% were seen once. Together, the top ten hold 15% of the sample. What the time point label conveys for this sample: roughly 25 months on ibrutinib. Sample: PBMCs, taken after 24 months of ibrutinib treatment. Receptor source: a human donor with chronic lymphocytic leukemia.

There are a few counts of this clone. The V gene is TRBV27, the J gene TRBJ2-2, with D perhaps TRBD2 (6 bases). The germline V gene encodes CDR1 MNHEY and CDR2 SMNVEV (reference sequence). The CDR3 contains 14 residues. Trimming shortened V by 6 bases and J by 1 base, and 9 bases separated the two germline ends. As DNA, the CDR3 is TGTGCCAGCAGCGACGGGGGGAACACCGGGGAGCTGTTTTTT. Translating it yields CASSDGGNTGELFF.

The chain is built from TRBV7-6 and TRBJ1-5, with D uncertain. The V gene's germline CDR1 is SGHVS and CDR2 FNYEAQ. V lost 0 bases and J 6 bases, leaving 6 bases between the germline ends. The length of the CDR3 is 13 residues. In DNA form, the CDR3 reads TGTGCCAGCAGCTTAGCGCCCAGTCAGCCCCAGCATTTT. Its protein product is CASSLAPSQPQHF.

In this sample, this clone turned up a few times. The chain uses TRBV30 and TRBJ2-7, with D possibly matching TRBD1 (7 bases). Per the germline V gene, CDR1 is GTSNPN and CDR2 is SVGIG (reference sequence). V shed 5 bases and J shed 6 bases, with 17 bases lying between them. The CDR3 runs to 13 residues. The CDR3 DNA follows: TGTGCCTGGGGTAAATTTCAGGGGGGCGAGCAGTACTTC. It encodes CAWGKFQGGEQYF.

The chain combines TRBV5-1 with TRBJ2-1, with TRBD2 matching over 10 bases. CDR1 and CDR2 from the germline V gene are SGHRS and YFSETQ. The CDR3 consists of 16 residues. The V gene end was trimmed by 4 bases and the J gene end by 6 bases; junction bases not matched to a gene: 10. DNA for the CDR3: TGCGCCAGCAGCAAGGGACTAGCGCAAAAGGGCAATGAGCAGTTCTTC. Its translation: CASSKGLAQKGNEQFF.

This rearrangement joins TRBV28 to TRBJ2-5; D is unclear. CDR3 length: 14 amino acids. V lost 4 bases, J lost 2 bases, and 11 bases lay in between. Germline V gene lookup returns CDR1 MDHEN and CDR2 SYDVKM. CDR3 in amino acids: CASSSRPLQETQYF. Written as DNA, the CDR3 is TGTGCCAGCAGTTCCCGGCCTTTACAAGAGACCCAGTACTTC.

This clone was counted between two and nine times. The V gene is TRBV20-1, the J gene TRBJ2-7; D call uncertain. The germline V gene has CDR1 DFQATT and CDR2 SNEGSKA (reference sequence). The CDR3 is 10 amino acids. Trimming removed 6 bases at V and 5 bases at J, with 8 bases between. This chain's CDR3 is CSARYDEQYF. CDR3 sequence (DNA): TGCAGTGCCCGGTACGACGAGCAGTACTTC.

V is TRBV27 and J is TRBJ2-3; TRBD2 might be the D (6 bases). This CDR3 spans 14 amino acids. Deletions cut 3 bases from V and 1 base from J, with 8 bases between. In germline, CDR1 is MNHEY, CDR2 SMNVEV (reference sequence). CDR3 bases: TGTGCCAGCAGTTTCACGGGGGGCACAGATACGCAGTATTTT. Its protein is CASSFTGGTDTQYF.

The chain couples TRBV9 to TRBJ2-2; D is perhaps TRBD2 (6 bases). Germline values: CDR1 SGDLS, CDR2 YYNGEE. This CDR3 is 14 amino acids long. Trimming cost V 0 bases and J 6 bases, with 9 bases left between them. The CDR3 sequence: CASSVETSPGELFF. The DNA of the CDR3 is TGTGCCAGCAGCGTAGAGACTAGTCCCGGGGAGCTGTTTTTT.

The rearrangement joins TRBV7-2 to TRBJ2-5; perhaps TRBD1 as D (6 bases). The length of the CDR3 is 15 residues. Germline V gene lookup returns CDR1 SGHTA and CDR2 FQGNSA. Trimming removed 3 bases at V and 1 base at J, with 12 bases between. The CDR3 DNA sequence: TGTGCCAGCAGCTTGAATGACAGGCCCCAAGAGACCCAGTACTTC. It translates to CASSLNDRPQETQYF.

This chain uses TRBV20-1 with TRBJ2-7, with 8 bases fitting TRBD1. The CDR3 totals 11 residues. Germline values: CDR1 DFQATT, CDR2 SNEGSKA (reference sequence). After removal of 3 bases from V and 6 bases from J, the junction contained 1 base not matched to a gene. The CDR3 region is CSARTGAEQYF. The CDR3 nucleotides are TGCAGTGCTAGGACAGGGGCCGAGCAGTACTTC.